This TCR beta chain stems from a study of blood T cell repertoires in COVID-19. The CDR3 is 16 amino acids. Germline assignment: CDR1 LGHNA and CDR2 YNFKEQ. Trimming removed 4 bases from V and 1 base from J, with 16 bases in between. TCRdb's copy holds only in-frame clones and misses some; the assay was immunoSEQ multiplex PCR. The table has 95,000 to 150,000 clones, 71% seen once. The sample taken for sequencing was peripheral blood. The rearrangement links TRBV4-2 to TRBJ1-1; TRBD1 is a possible D gene (6 bases). The TCR was taken from a human donor with acute or convalescent COVID-19. The donor label of this sample is uncertain. CDR3 in amino acids: CASSLSGGIGNTEAFF. In DNA form, the CDR3 reads TGTGCCAGCAGCCTGTCGGGGGGCATTGGGAACACTGAAGCTTTCTTT.